Described below is a single TCR beta chain sequence and its context. Its antigen is as yet unknown. These data belong to a study of OX40 agonist ivuxolimab in advanced cancers. The wider study: Ivuxolimab, an agonistic anti-OX40 (CD134) antibody, was given to patients. Anti-PD-1, anti-PD-L1 or anti-CTLA-4 therapy given earlier was allowed, and about 38% had some. In three patients, partial responses were observed, one with hepatocellular carcinoma and two with cutaneous melanoma.

Data came from immunoSEQ multiplex PCR; TCRdb stores just in-frame clones and leaves some out. This sample yields 95,000 to 150,000 clones, of which roughly nine tenths are seen a single time; approximately 0.55% belongs to the top ten. The CDR3 loop spans 11 amino acids. The V end was cut by 5 bases, the J end by 7 bases, with 9 bases between. Germline V CDR1 and CDR2: SGHDT, YYEEEE. General study points: Normalized expansion of T-cell clones was also low for some nonresponders.

Specimen: CD4+ or CD8+ T cells sorted from blood, collected in a trial of the OX40 agonist ivuxolimab. The TCR comes from an adult with an advanced solid tumor such as melanoma, head and neck, liver or kidney cancer. The chain links TRBV5-6 to TRBJ1-2; D not resolved. DNA of the CDR3: TGTGCCAGCAGGGAAACCGGTGGCTACACCTTC. Translating gives CASRETGGYTF.